This T cell receptor beta chain was captured by sequencing in a study of CXCR3-negative and CXCR3-positive naive CD8 T cells. All TRB cDNA libraries came from 5' RACE performed with UMI labels. TCRdb re-called the 5' RACE reads and catalogs CDR3 proteins one per entry, DNA excluded. The listing contains some 67,000 distinct CDR3 sequences. This CDR3 comprises 13 residues. Germline V gene data show CDR1 as MNHEY and CDR2 as SVGAGI. This chain links TRBV6-5 with TRBJ2-5; TCRdb's D call, TRBD2, is unchecked because there is no DNA. The sequence derives from a human donor in good health. Some clones in this sample may be carry-over from other donors' samples. The material sequenced was naive CXCR3- CD8+ T cells from blood. The sample's subset: CD45RO-CCR7+CD27+CD95- naive CD8+ T cells lacking CXCR3 (TNR3-). The CDR3 sequence: CASRRGPGETQYF.